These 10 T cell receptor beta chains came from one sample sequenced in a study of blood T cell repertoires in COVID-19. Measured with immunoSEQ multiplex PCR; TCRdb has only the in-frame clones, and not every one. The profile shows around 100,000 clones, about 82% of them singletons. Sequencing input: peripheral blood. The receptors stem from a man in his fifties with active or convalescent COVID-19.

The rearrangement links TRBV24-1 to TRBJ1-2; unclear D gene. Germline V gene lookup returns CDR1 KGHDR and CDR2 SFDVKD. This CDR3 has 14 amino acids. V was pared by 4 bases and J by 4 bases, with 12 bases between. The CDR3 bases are TGTGCCACCAGTGACTACGACAATGGCTATGGCTACACCTTC. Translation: CATSDYDNGYGYTF.

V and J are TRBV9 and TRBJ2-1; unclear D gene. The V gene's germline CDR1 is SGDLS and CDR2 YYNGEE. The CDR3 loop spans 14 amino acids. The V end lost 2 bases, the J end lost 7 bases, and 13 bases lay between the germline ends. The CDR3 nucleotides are TGTGCCAGCAGCGTGTCGGTCCCAGCGAATGAGCAGTTCTTC. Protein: CASSVSVPANEQFF. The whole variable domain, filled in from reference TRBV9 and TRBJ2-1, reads DSGVTQTPKHLITATGQRVTLRCSPRSGDLSVYWYQQSLDQGLQFLIQYYNGEERAKGNILERFSAQQFPDLHSELNLSSLELGDSALYFCASSVSVPANEQFFGPGTRLTVL.

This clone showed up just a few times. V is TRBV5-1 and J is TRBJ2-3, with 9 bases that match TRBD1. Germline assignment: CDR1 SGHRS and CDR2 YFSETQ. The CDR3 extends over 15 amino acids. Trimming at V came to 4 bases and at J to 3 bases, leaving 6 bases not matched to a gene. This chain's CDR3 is CASSPGQGLTDTQYF. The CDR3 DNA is TGCGCCAGCAGCCCAGGACAGGGGTTGACAGATACGCAGTATTTT. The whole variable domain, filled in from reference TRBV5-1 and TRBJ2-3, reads KAGVTQTPRYLIKTRGQQVTLSCSPISGHRSVSWYQQTPGQGLQFLFEYFSETQRNKGNFPGRFSGRQFSNSRSEMNVSTLELGDSALYLCASSPGQGLTDTQYFGPGTRLTVL.

The CDR3 region is CATSEEQDNEQFF. The CDR3 region has the DNA TGTGCCACCAGCGAGGAGCAAGACAATGAGCAGTTCTTC. The gene calls are TRBV15 and TRBJ2-1; D gene ambiguous. From germline, CDR1 is LNHNV and CDR2 YYDKDF (reference sequence). Trimming removed 5 bases at V and 5 bases at J, with 10 bases between. CDR3 length: 13 residues.

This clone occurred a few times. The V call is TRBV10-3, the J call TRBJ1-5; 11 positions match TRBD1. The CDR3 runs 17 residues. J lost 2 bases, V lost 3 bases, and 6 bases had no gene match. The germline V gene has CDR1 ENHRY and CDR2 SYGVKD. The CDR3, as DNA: TGTGCCATCAGTGACTCCGGGACAGGGGGTGGCAATCAGCCCCAGCATTTT. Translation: CAISDSGTGGGNQPQHF.

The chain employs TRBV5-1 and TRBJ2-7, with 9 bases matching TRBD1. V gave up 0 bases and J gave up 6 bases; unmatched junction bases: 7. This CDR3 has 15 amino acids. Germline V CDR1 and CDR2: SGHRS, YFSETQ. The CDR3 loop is CASSLGAGTGTEQYF. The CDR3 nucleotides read TGCGCCAGCAGCTTGGGGGCCGGGACAGGGACCGAGCAGTACTTC.

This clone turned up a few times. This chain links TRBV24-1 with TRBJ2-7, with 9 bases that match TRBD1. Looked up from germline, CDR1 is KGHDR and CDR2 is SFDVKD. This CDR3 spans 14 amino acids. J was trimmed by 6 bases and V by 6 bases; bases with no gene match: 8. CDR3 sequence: CATSPPWTGAEQYF. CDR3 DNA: TGTGCCACCAGTCCCCCTTGGACAGGGGCCGAGCAGTACTTC.

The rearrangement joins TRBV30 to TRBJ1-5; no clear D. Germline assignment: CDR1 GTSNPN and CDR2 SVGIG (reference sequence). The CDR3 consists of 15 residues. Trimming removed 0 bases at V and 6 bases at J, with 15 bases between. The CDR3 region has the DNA TGTGCCTGGAGTGTCGGGGATGGAGGGAGTCAGCCCCAGCATTTT. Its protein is CAWSVGDGGSQPQHF.

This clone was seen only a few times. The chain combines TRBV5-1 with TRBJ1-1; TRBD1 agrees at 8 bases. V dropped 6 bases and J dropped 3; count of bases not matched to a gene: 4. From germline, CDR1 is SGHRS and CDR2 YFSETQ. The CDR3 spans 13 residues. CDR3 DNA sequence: TGCGCCAGCACGACAGGGGAGGACACTGAAGCTTTCTTT. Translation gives CASTTGEDTEAFF.

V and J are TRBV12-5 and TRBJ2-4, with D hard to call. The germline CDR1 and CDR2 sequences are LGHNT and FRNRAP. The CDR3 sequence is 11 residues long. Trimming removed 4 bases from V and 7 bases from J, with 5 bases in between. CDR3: CASGSSNIQYF. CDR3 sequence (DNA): TGTGCTAGTGGTTCCTCGAACATTCAGTACTTC.